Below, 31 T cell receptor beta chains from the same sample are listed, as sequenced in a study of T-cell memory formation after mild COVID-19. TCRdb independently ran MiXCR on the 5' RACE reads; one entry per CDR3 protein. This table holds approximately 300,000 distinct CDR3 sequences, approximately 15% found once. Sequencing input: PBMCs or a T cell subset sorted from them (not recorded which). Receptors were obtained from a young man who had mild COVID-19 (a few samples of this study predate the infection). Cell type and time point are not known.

The CDR3 DNA follows: TGTGCCAGCAGTGACGCTAGCGGGGGATCCTACAATGAGCAGTTCTTC. Amino acid sequence: CASSDASGGSYNEQFF. The gene calls are TRBV25-1 and TRBJ2-1; 10 nucleotides line up with TRBD2. Germline values: CDR1 MGHDK, CDR2 SYGVNS. Trimming at V came to 3 bases and at J to 1 base, leaving 3 bases not matched to a gene. This CDR3 has 16 amino acids.

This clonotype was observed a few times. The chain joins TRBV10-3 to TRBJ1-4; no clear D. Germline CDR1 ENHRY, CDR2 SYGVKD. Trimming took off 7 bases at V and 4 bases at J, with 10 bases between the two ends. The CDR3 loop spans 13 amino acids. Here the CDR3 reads CAITGGINEKLFF. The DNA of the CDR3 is TGTGCCATCACTGGAGGGATTAATGAAAAACTGTTTTTT.

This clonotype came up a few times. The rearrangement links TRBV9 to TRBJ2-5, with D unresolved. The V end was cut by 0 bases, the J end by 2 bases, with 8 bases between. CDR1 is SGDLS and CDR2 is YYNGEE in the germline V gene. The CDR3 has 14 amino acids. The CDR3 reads CASSVGRRQETQYF. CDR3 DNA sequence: TGTGCCAGCAGCGTAGGACGGAGACAAGAGACCCAGTACTTC.

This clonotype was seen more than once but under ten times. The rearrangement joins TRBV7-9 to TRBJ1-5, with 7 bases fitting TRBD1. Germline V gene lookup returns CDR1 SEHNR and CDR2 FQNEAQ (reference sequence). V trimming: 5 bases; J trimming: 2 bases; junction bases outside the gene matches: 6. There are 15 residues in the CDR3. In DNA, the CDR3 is TGTGCCAGCAGCCTCCGCGGACAGGGCAATCAGCCCCAGCATTTT. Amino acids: CASSLRGQGNQPQHF.

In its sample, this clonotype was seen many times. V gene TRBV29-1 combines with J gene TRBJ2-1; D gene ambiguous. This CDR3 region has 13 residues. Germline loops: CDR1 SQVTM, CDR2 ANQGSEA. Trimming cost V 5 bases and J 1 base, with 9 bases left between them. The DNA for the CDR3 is TGCAGCGTTTTTCCGTGGTCCTACAATGAGCAGTTCTTC. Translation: CSVFPWSYNEQFF.

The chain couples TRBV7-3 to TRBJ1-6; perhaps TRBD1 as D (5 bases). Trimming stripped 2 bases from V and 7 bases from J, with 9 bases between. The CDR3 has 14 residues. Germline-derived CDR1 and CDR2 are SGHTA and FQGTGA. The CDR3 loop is CASSLGAWNSPLHF. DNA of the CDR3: TGTGCCAGCAGCTTAGGGGCTTGGAATTCACCCCTCCACTTT.

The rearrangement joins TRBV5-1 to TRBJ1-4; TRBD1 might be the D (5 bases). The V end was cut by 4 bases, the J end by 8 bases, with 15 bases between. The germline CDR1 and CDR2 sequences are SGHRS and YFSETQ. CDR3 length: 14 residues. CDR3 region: CASSHGTRGEKLFF. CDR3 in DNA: TGCGCCAGCAGCCACGGGACCCGGGGGGAAAAACTGTTTTTT.

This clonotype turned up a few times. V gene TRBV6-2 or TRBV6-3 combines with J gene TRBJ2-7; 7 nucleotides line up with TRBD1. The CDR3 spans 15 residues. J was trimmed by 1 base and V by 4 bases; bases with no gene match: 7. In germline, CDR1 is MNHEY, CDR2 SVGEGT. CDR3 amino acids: CASSWNRGQSYEQYV. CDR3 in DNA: TGTGCCAGCAGTTGGAACAGGGGACAATCCTACGAGCAGTACGTC.

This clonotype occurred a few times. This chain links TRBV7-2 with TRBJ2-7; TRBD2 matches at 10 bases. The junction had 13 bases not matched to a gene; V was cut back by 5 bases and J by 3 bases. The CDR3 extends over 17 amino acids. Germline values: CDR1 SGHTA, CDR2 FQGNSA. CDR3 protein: CASSRGTELAGYYEQYV. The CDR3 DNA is TGTGCCAGCAGCCGCGGGACGGAACTAGCGGGGTACTACGAGCAGTACGTC.

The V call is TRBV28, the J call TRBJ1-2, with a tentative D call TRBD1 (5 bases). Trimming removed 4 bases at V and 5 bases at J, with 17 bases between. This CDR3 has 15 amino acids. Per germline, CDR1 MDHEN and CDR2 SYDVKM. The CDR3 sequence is CASSSQGSLGYGYTF. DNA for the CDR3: TGTGCCAGCAGTTCCCAGGGCAGCCTCGGGTATGGCTACACCTTC.

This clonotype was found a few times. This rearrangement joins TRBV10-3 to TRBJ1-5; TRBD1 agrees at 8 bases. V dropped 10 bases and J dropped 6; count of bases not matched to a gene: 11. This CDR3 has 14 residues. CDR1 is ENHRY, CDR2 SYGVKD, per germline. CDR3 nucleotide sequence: TGTGCCACCTTCCCTGGACAGGGTGGTCAGCCCCAGCATTTT. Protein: CATFPGQGGQPQHF.

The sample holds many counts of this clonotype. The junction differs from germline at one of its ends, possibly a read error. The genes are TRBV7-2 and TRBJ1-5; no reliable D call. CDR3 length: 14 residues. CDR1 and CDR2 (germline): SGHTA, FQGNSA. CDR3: CASSFGPSTQPQHF. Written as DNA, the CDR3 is TGTGCCAGCAGCTTCGGTCCTAGCACTCAGCCCCAGCATTTT. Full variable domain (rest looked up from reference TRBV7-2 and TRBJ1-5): GAGVSQSPSNKVTEKGKDVELRCDPISGHTALYWYRQSLGQGLEFLIYFQGNSAPDKSGLPSDRFSAERTGGSVSTLTIQRTQQEDSAVYLCASSFGPSTQPQHFGDGTRLSIL.

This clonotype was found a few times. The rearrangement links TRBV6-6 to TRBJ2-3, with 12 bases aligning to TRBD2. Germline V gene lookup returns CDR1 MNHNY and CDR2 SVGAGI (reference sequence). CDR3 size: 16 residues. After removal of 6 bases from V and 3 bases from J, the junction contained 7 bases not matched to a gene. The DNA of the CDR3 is TGTGCCAGCAGAAAGGGACTAGCGGGCGATACAGATACGCAGTATTTT. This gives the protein CASRKGLAGDTDTQYF.

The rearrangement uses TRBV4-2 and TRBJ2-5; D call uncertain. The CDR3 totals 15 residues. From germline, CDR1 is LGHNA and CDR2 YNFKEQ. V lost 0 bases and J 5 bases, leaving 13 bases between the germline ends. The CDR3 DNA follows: TGTGCCAGCAGCCAAGATCCAGCTATGGCGGAGACCCAGTACTTC. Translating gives CASSQDPAMAETQYF.

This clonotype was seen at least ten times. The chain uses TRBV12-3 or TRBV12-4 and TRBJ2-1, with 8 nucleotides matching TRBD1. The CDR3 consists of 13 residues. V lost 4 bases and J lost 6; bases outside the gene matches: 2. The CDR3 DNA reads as TGTGCCAGCAGTTCTGACAGGGGCAATGAGCAGTTCTTC. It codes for CASSSDRGNEQFF.

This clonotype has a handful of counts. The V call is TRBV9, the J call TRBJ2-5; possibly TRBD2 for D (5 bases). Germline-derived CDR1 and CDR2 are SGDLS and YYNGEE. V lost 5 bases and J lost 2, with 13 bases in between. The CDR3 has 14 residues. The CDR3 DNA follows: TGTGCCAGCAGTGAAACCGGGGTTCAAGAGACCCAGTACTTC. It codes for CASSETGVQETQYF.

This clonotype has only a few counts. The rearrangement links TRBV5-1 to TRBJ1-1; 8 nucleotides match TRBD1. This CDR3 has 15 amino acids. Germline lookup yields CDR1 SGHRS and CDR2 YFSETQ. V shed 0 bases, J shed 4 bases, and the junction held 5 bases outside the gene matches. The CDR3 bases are TGCGCCAGCAGCTTGGGCAGGGGGCAAGTCACTGAAGCTTTCTTT. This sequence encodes CASSLGRGQVTEAFF.

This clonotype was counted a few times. The DNA for the CDR3 is TGTGCCAGCACTTCTCGGGGTCTTGGCTACACCTTC. Its translation: CASTSRGLGYTF. The chain couples TRBV6-5 to TRBJ1-2; no firm D call. In germline, CDR1 is MNHEY, CDR2 SVGAGI. With 7 bases removed from V and 7 bases from J, the gap between germline ends came to 13 bases. CDR3 length: 12 residues.

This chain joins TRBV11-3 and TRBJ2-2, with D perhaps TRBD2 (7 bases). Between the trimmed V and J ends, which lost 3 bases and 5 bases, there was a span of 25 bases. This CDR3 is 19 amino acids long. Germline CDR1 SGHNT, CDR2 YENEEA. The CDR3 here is CASSLSHIEERGGTGELFF. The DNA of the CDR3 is TGTGCCAGCAGCTTGTCCCACATCGAAGAAAGGGGGGGAACCGGGGAGCTGTTTTTT.

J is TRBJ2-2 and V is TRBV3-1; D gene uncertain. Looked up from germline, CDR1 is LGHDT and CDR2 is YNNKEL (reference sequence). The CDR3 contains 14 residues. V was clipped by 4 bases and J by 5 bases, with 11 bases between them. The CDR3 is CASSRVSATGELFF. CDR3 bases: TGTGCCAGCAGCCGAGTATCTGCGACCGGGGAGCTGTTTTTT.

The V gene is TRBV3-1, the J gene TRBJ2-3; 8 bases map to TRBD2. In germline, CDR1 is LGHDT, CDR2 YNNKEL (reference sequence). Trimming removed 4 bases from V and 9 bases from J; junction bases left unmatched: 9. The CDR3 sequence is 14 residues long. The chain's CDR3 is CASSPERGGRTQYF. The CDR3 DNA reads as TGTGCCAGCAGCCCAGAACGGGGGGGTCGGACGCAGTATTTT.

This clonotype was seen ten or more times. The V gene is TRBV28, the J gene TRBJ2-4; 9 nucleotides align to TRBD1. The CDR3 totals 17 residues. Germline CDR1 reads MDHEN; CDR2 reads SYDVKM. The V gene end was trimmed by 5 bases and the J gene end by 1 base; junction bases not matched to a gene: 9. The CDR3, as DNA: TGTGCCAGCAGTGGGGCCGGGACAGGGTTGGCCAAAAACATTCAGTACTTC. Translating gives CASSGAGTGLAKNIQYF.

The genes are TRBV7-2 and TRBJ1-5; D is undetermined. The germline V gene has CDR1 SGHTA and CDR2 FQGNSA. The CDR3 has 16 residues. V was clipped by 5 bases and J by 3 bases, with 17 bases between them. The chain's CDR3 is CASSAPNGPFNQPQHF. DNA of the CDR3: TGTGCCAGCAGCGCACCGAATGGGCCATTCAATCAGCCCCAGCATTTT.

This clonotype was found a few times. The DNA of the CDR3 is TGTGCCAGCAGCGATAACCCTAGGGAGGGTAATGATGGCTACACCTTC. Its protein product is CASSDNPREGNDGYTF. This chain uses TRBV9 with TRBJ1-2; D not resolved. Germline CDR1 SGDLS, CDR2 YYNGEE. The CDR3 length is 16 residues. V dropped 3 bases and J dropped 6 bases, with 21 bases sitting between them.

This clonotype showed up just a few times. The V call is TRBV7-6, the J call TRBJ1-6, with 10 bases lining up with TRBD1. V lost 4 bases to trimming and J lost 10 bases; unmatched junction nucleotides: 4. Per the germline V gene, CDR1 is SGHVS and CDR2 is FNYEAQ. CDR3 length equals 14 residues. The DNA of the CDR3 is TGTGCCAGCAGCTCCGGGACAGGGGAATCACCCCTCCACTTT. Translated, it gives CASSSGTGESPLHF.

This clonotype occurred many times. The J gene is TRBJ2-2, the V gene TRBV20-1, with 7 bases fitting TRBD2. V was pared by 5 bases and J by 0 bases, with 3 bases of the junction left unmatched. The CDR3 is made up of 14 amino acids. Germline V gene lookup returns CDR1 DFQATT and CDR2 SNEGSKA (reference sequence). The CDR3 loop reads CSALAETNTGELFF. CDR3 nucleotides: TGCAGTGCTCTAGCGGAGACGAACACCGGGGAGCTGTTTTTT.

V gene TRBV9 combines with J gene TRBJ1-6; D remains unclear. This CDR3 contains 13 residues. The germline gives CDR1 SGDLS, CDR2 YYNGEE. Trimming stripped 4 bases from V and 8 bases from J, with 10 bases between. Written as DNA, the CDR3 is TGTGCCAGCAGCCCACGACTAGATTCACCCCTCCACTTT. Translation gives CASSPRLDSPLHF. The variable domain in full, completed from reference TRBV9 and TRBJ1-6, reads DSGVTQTPKHLITATGQRVTLRCSPRSGDLSVYWYQQSLDQGLQFLIQYYNGEERAKGNILERFSAQQFPDLHSELNLSSLELGDSALYFCASSPRLDSPLHFGNGTRLTVT.

The CDR3 is CASSSGGSVYEQYF. CDR3 DNA sequence: TGTGCCAGCAGCTCAGGGGGCTCGGTCTACGAGCAGTACTTC. The J gene is TRBJ2-7, the V gene TRBV7-9; TRBD1 matches 8 bases. From germline, CDR1 is SEHNR and CDR2 FQNEAQ (reference sequence). The CDR3 has 14 residues. Trimming at V came to 4 bases and at J to 3 bases, leaving 5 bases not matched to a gene.

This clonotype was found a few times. CDR3 in amino acids: CASSGGQGEDTQYF. As DNA, the CDR3 is TGTGCCAGCAGCGGCGGACAGGGGGAAGATACGCAGTATTTT. The chain is built from TRBV5-5 and TRBJ2-3, with 10 positions matching TRBD1. CDR3 length: 14 amino acids. Germline CDR1 reads SGHKS; CDR2 reads YYEKEE (reference sequence). V shed 4 bases and J 5 bases; nucleotides not matched to a gene: 4.

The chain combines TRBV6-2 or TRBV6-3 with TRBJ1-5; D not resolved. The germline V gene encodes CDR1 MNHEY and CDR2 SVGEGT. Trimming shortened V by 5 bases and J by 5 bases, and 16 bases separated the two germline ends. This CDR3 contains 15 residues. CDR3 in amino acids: CASSGIWTTDQPQHF. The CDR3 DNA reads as TGTGCCAGCAGTGGGATTTGGACCACAGATCAGCCCCAGCATTTT.

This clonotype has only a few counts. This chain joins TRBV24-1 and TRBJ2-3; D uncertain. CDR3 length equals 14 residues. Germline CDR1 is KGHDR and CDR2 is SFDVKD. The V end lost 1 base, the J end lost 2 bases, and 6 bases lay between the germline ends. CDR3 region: CATSDFSSTDTQYF. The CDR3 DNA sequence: TGTGCCACCAGTGATTTCTCGTCCACAGATACGCAGTATTTT.